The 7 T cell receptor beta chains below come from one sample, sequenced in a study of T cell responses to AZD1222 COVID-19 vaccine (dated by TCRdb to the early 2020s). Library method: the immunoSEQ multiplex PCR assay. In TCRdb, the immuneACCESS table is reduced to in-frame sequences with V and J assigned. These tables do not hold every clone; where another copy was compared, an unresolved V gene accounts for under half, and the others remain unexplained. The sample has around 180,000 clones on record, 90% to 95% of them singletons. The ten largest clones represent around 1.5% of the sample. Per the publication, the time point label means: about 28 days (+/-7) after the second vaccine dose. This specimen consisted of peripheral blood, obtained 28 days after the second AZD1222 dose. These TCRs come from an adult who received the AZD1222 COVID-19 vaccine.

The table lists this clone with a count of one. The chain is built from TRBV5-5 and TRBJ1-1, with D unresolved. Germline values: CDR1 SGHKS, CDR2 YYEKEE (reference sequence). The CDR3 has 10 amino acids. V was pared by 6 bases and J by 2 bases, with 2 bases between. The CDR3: CASTNTEAFF. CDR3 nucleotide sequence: TGTGCCAGCACCAACACTGAAGCTTTCTTT.

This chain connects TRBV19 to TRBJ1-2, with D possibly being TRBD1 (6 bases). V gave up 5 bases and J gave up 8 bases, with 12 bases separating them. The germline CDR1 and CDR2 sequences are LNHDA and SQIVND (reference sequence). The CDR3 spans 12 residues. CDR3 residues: CASSSGGEGYTF. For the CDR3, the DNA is TGTGCCAGTAGTTCTGGGGGCGAAGGCTACACCTTC.

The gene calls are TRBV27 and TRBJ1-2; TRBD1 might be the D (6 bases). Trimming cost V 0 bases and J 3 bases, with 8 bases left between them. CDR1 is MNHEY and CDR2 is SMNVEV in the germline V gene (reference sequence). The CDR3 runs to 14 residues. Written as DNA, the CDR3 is TGTGCCAGCAGTTTATCCCCAGGGGACTATGGCTACACCTTC. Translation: CASSLSPGDYGYTF.

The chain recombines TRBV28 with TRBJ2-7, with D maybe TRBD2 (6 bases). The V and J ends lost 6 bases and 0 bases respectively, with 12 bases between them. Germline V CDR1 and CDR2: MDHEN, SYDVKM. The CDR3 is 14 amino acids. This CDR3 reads CASRGTSLSYEQYF. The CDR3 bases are TGTGCCAGCAGGGGGACTTCACTCTCCTACGAGCAGTACTTC. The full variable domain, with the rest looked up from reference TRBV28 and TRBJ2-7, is DVKVTQSSRYLVKRTGEKVFLECVQDMDHENMFWYRQDPGLGLRLIYFSYDVKMKEKGDIPEGYSVSREKKERFSLILESASTNQTSMYLCASRGTSLSYEQYFGPGTRLTVT.

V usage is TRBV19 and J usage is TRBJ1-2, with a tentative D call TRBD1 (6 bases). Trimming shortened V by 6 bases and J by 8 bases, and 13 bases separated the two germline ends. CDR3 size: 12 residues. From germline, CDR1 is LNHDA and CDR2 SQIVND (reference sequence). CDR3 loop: CASSRTGSGYTF. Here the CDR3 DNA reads TGTGCCAGTAGCCGAACAGGGTCCGGCTACACCTTC.

CDR3 region: CAGTPKIGARTPMNTEAFF. The CDR3 region has the DNA TGTGCCGGCACCCCTAAAATAGGAGCTCGGACGCCCATGAACACTGAAGCTTTCTTT. J is TRBJ1-1 and V is TRBV28; unclear D gene. The CDR3 runs 19 residues. V was pared by 11 bases and J by 0 bases, with 31 bases between. Germline V gene lookup returns CDR1 MDHEN and CDR2 SYDVKM. The variable domain in full, completed from reference TRBV28 and TRBJ1-1, reads DVKVTQSSRYLVKRTGEKVFLECVQDMDHENMFWYRQDPGLGLRLIYFSYDVKMKEKGDIPEGYSVSREKKERFSLILESASTNQTSMYLCAGTPKIGARTPMNTEAFFGQGTRLTVV.

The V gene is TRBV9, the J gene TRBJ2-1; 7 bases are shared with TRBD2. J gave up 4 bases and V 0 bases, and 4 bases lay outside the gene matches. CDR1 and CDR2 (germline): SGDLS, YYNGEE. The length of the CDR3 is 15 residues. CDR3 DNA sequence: TGTGCCAGCAGCGTAGATCCTAGCGGATACAATGAGCAGTTCTTC. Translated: CASSVDPSGYNEQFF.